The rows below give T cell receptor beta chains drawn from one sample of a study of cytomegalovirus exposure and HLA in healthy donors. Some clones are missing from TCRdb's copy, which holds only in-frame ones; the method was immunoSEQ multiplex PCR. The data show roughly 130,000 clones, roughly 74% seen once. Sequencing was carried out using PBMCs. Receptors originate from a woman aged 50 to 60 in good health and CMV-seropositive. Both conserved end residues are part of each CDR3. Fields, in order: CDR3 protein, CDR3 DNA, D gene, clone size, CDR3 length, V gene, J gene. D genes are given only for firm matches. Clone size is given for some rows only: seen once, a few or many times, or a class if the clone is expanded.

CASSLDRANSPLHF	TGTGCCAGCAGCTTGGACAGAGCTAATTCACCCCTCCACTTT	.	.	14	TRBV5-4	TRBJ1-6
CASSQKSGRGETQYF	TGCGCCAGCAGCCAAAAGTCCGGAAGAGGGGAGACCCAGTACTTC	.	once	15	TRBV4-1	TRBJ2-5
CASRRHEGNTIYF	TGTGCCAGCAGGAGACACGAGGGAAACACCATATATTTT	.	.	13	TRBV6-5	TRBJ1-3
CASSRRGGNTIYF	TGTGCCAGCAGCCGGCGAGGTGGAAACACCATATATTTT	.	.	13	TRBV5-8	TRBJ1-3
CASSPGRGRAGELFF	TGTGCCAGCAGCCCGGGTAGAGGGAGGGCCGGGGAGCTGTTTTTT	TRBD2	.	15	TRBV7-2	TRBJ2-2
CASSLDPRQGWRTDTQYF	TGTGCCAGCAGCCTAGACCCAAGACAGGGATGGAGGACAGATACGCAGTATTTT	TRBD1	.	18	TRBV5-6	TRBJ2-3
CASSFQLGQGRELFF	TGTGCCAGCAGCTTTCAACTAGGACAGGGGAGGGAGCTGTTTTTT	TRBD1	.	15	TRBV7-2	TRBJ2-2
CASSQDMTGEQPQHF	TGCGCCAGCAGCCAAGATATGACAGGGGAACAGCCCCAGCATTTT	TRBD1	.	15	TRBV4-3	TRBJ1-5
CAISEGEAQYF	TGTGCCATCAGTGAGGGTGAGGCCCAGTACTTC	.	.	11	TRBV10-3	TRBJ2-5
CASSRGQGMEGYTF	TGTGCCAGCAGCAGGGGACAGGGCATGGAGGGCTACACCTTC	TRBD1	.	14	TRBV6-6	TRBJ1-2
CASSLGDSGTF	TGTGCCAGCAGCCTCGGGGACAGCGGCACCTTC	TRBD1	few	11	TRBV6-6	TRBJ1-2
CATSGLGTGYGYTF	TGTGCCACCAGCGGCCTGGGCACAGGCTATGGCTACACCTTC	.	.	14	TRBV15	TRBJ1-2
CASSQASVGGDQETQYF	TGTGCCAGCAGCCAAGCAAGCGTAGGCGGGGACCAAGAGACCCAGTACTTC	.	once	17	TRBV4-2	TRBJ2-5
CASSYSGGGSLYGYTF	TGTGCCAGCAGTTACTCAGGGGGCGGGTCTCTCTATGGCTACACCTTC	TRBD1	.	16	TRBV6-5	TRBJ1-2
CASTFRGAVYNEQFF	TGTGCCAGCACATTCCGGGGGGCCGTCTACAATGAGCAGTTCTTC	.	.	15	TRBV7-7	TRBJ2-1
CASGGGNRGANVLTF	TGTGCCAGCGGCGGAGGGAATAGAGGGGCCAACGTCCTGACTTTC	.	.	15	TRBV6-5	TRBJ2-6
CSVARDREGYTF	TGCAGCGTGGCCCGGGACAGGGAGGGCTACACCTTC	TRBD1	.	12	TRBV29-1	TRBJ1-2
CASGPGGEQYF	TGTGCTAGTGGCCCAGGCGGGGAGCAGTACTTC	.	.	11	TRBV12-5	TRBJ2-7
CASSPGGPGANVLTF	TGTGCCAGCTCACCAGGAGGACCTGGGGCCAACGTCCTGACTTTC	.	.	15	TRBV18	TRBJ2-6
CASSSGLKYGYTF	TGTGCCAGCAGTTCAGGACTAAAATATGGCTACACCTTC	.	.	13	TRBV27	TRBJ1-2
CASSVGVGNSPLHF	TGTGCCAGCAGTGTGGGAGTGGGGAATTCACCCCTCCACTTT	.	.	14	TRBV25-1	TRBJ1-6
CASTEVLNSPLHF	TGTGCCAGCACGGAGGTCCTTAATTCACCCCTCCACTTT	.	few	13	TRBV6-1	TRBJ1-6
CASSLRDYGYTF	TGTGCCAGCAGCCTTCGGGACTATGGCTACACCTTC	.	.	12	TRBV4-2	TRBJ1-2
CAISGENYNEQFF	TGTGCCATTAGCGGGGAGAACTACAATGAGCAGTTCTTC	TRBD2	few	13	TRBV10-3	TRBJ2-1
CASSQSGVGTQYF	TGTGCCAGCAGCCAGAGCGGGGTGGGGACCCAGTACTTC	TRBD2	.	13	TRBV6-1	TRBJ2-5
CSVPKTTGGYEQYF	TGCAGCGTCCCGAAGACGACAGGGGGGTACGAGCAGTACTTC	TRBD1	.	14	TRBV29-1	TRBJ2-7
CASSAQGGVGGYTF	TGTGCCAGTAGTGCCCAGGGAGGGGTAGGCGGCTACACCTTC	.	.	14	TRBV19	TRBJ1-2
CASSSGRTATNEKLFF	TGCGCCAGCAGCTCTGGGAGGACGGCAACTAATGAAAAACTGTTTTTT	.	.	16	TRBV5-1	TRBJ1-4
CASSQDQVAGGIMADTQYF	TGCGCCAGCAGCCAAGATCAGGTAGCGGGGGGCATAATGGCAGATACGCAGTATTTT	TRBD2	.	19	TRBV4-1	TRBJ2-3